This TCR beta chain came from a study of post-analysis software for immune sequencing data. Study-wide findings and caveats: The study found TRBV5-6, TRBV5-1 and TRBV20-1 among 5 or 6 TRBV segments more frequent in patients than controls. Strong co-clustering by F measure linked samples that shared a preparation batch.

cDNA libraries of TCR beta carried unique molecular identifiers. A single record per CDR3 protein comes from TCRdb applying MiXCR to the PCR reads. The top ten clones hold 7.5% to 8.5% of a sample with 350,000 to 450,000 distinct CDR3 sequences, 30% to 40% of them seen once. In regard to this clonotype: Its antigen is as yet unknown.

CDR1 is LGHDT and CDR2 is YNNKEL in the germline V gene (reference sequence). The CDR3 consists of 12 residues. Trimming cost V 1 base and J 6 bases, with 4 bases left between them. The J gene is TRBJ2-1, the V gene TRBV3-1; D gene uncertain. This receptor was identified in a girl aged 2 to 9 with multiple sclerosis. Sample: blood. CDR3 sequence (DNA): TGTGCCAGCAGCCAAGGGGGCAATGAGCAGTTCTTC. Residues: CASSQGGNEQFF.